The present TCR beta chain was sequenced within a study of Graves' ophthalmopathy and Graves' hyperthyroidism. Findings of the study overall: Clonotypes were expanded in thyroid at above 0.001 frequency, and most also appeared in blood.

This clonotype has at least ten counts. Antigen: not known. The length of the CDR3 is 10 residues. The V gene lost 2 bases and the J gene lost 14 bases, with 9 bases spanning the gap. CDR1 MNHNS and CDR2 SASEGT come from the germline V gene. The authors amplified TCR beta CDR3 regions, and they did so from RNA transcripts for repertoire sequencing. Amplification began with first-round RT-PCR using HTBI primers, then second-round multiplex PCR was performed. Using its own MiXCR run on the multiplex PCR reads, TCRdb lists one record per CDR3 protein. The data hold roughly 420,000 distinct CDR3 sequences, with roughly 20% observed a single time. Hyperthyroidism patients were newly diagnosed, under 2 months' duration, aged 18 to 65. If patients had other autoimmune diseases, uncontrolled infections, pregnancy or lactation, they were excluded.

The V and J genes are TRBV6-1 and TRBJ2-5; D is ambiguous. Sequencing input: peripheral blood. The receptor was derived from a woman younger than 35 with stable Graves' hyperthyroidism. The DNA of the CDR3 is TGTGCCAGCAGTGAATTTGACCTCTACTTC. Amino acid sequence: CASSEFDLYF.